The rows below give T cell receptor beta chains drawn from one sample of a study of blood T cell repertoires in COVID-19. TCRdb's table, derived via immunoSEQ multiplex PCR, lists solely in-frame clones and lacks some. The sample lists 200,000 to 300,000 clones; about 79% were seen once. Sequenced input: peripheral blood. The receptor set was obtained from a man of 80 years or more with acute or convalescent COVID-19. Each CDR3 is given without its conserved first and last residue. Fields, in order: V gene, CDR3 length, CDR3 protein.

v_call: TRBV30; cdr3_length: 11; cdr3_aa: AWNRGGNQPQH
v_call: TRBV7-2; cdr3_length: 14; cdr3_aa: ASSAPQTGRTGELF
v_call: TRBV28; cdr3_length: 13; cdr3_aa: ASRTSSKGAYGYT
v_call: TRBV5-1; cdr3_length: 14; cdr3_aa: ASSSGLAGDADTQY
v_call: TRBV6-5; cdr3_length: 12; cdr3_aa: ASSYGQGTYEQY
v_call: TRBV29-1; cdr3_length: 10; cdr3_aa: SVIRGQETQY
v_call: TRBV11-2; cdr3_length: 14; cdr3_aa: ASSLAQGTYNSPLH
v_call: TRBV20-1; cdr3_length: 11; cdr3_aa: SASTRINEKLF
v_call: TRBV18; cdr3_length: 13; cdr3_aa: ASSPTSDRANEQY
v_call: TRBV7-9; cdr3_length: 14; cdr3_aa: ASSLWTGTGFQPQH
v_call: TRBV5-1; cdr3_length: 12; cdr3_aa: ASSLGQMQETQY
v_call: TRBV28; cdr3_length: 14; cdr3_aa: ASSPVSGTGKEKLF
v_call: TRBV15; cdr3_length: 11; cdr3_aa: ATSRRDTGELF
v_call: TRBV7-2; cdr3_length: 12; cdr3_aa: ASSLDQGTQPQH
v_call: TRBV5-1; cdr3_length: 14; cdr3_aa: ASSLGGRSAHYEQY
v_call: TRBV6-5; cdr3_length: 11; cdr3_aa: ASSQQGAQGYT
v_call: TRBV7-3; cdr3_length: 16; cdr3_aa: ASSLRARGISSYNEQF
v_call: TRBV27; cdr3_length: 14; cdr3_aa: ASTPRGGLGGNIQY
v_call: TRBV4-2; cdr3_length: 14; cdr3_aa: ASSLQTSGGTDTQY
v_call: TRBV3-1/TRBV3-2; cdr3_length: 14; cdr3_aa: ASSQEVTGGSYEQY
v_call: TRBV6-5; cdr3_length: 13; cdr3_aa: ASSAGTSSNQPQH
v_call: TRBV24-1; cdr3_length: 12; cdr3_aa: ATSDSGLNTEAF
v_call: TRBV4-1; cdr3_length: 17; cdr3_aa: ASSPWGMKRTSGNYEQY
v_call: TRBV5-6; cdr3_length: 13; cdr3_aa: ASSTGQGNPRGLF
v_call: TRBV19; cdr3_length: 12; cdr3_aa: ASSRRSASYEQY
v_call: TRBV6-1; cdr3_length: 14; cdr3_aa: ASSGGQGNGNTEAF
v_call: TRBV6-6; cdr3_length: 14; cdr3_aa: ASSGWDRSMNTEAF
v_call: TRBV6-5; cdr3_length: 13; cdr3_aa: ASTAFVIGNQPQH
v_call: TRBV19; cdr3_length: 13; cdr3_aa: ASTTTGIAGNTIY
v_call: TRBV11-2; cdr3_length: 12; cdr3_aa: ASSQDRVGEKLF
v_call: TRBV2; cdr3_length: 13; cdr3_aa: ASSEDRTASYEQY
v_call: TRBV28; cdr3_length: 13; cdr3_aa: ASSFGGANTGELF